This T cell receptor beta chain was recovered during a study of shared clonotypes between healthy human individuals. Per the study methods: ImmunoSEQ only sent back junction sequences with no quality scores, so filtering was done differently. TCRdb's copy holds only in-frame clones and misses some; the assay was immunoSEQ multiplex PCR. V and J calls and clone size are given by that table; D and trimming were obtained from the DNA. The sample includes 2 million to 2.5 million clones, around 95% seen only once; the top ten take around 0.13%. The CDR3 loop spans 14 amino acids. After removal of 6 bases from V and 1 base from J, the junction contained 2 bases not matched to a gene. The germline V gene has CDR1 MNHEY and CDR2 SVGAGI. Concerning this clone itself: The target antigen is unknown. The sample holds other DNA sequences that translate to the same CDR3.

Overall study findings and caveats: It was observed that roughly 5.1% of naive CD4 clonotypes were shared across a few donors. What rarefaction showed was incomplete sorted-subset sequencing despite large depth.

This receptor was obtained from a man between 18 and 35 years old in good health. The rearrangement links TRBV6-5 to TRBJ2-3; TRBD2 agrees at 9 bases. The sample comprised naive CD4+ T cells sorted from blood. Sample subset: CD45RA+ positively selected. DNA of the CDR3: TGTGCCAGCAGGACTAGCGGAGGCACAGATACGCAGTATTTT. It yields the protein CASRTSGGTDTQYF.